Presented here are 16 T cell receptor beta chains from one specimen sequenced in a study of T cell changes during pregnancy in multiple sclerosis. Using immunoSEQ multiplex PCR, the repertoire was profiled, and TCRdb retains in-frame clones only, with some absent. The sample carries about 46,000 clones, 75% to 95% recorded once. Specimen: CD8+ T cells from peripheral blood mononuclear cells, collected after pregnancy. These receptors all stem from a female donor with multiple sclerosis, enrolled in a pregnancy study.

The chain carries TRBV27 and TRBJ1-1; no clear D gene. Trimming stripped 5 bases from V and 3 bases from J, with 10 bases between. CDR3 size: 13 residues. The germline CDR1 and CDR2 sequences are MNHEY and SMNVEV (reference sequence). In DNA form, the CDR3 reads TGTGCCAGCAGTCCCGTCGGGGACACTGAAGCTTTCTTT. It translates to CASSPVGDTEAFF.

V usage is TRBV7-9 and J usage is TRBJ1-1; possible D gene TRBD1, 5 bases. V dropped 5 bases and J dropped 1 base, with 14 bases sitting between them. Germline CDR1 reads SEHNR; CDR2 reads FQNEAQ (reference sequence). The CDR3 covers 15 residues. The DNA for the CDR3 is TGTGCCAGCAGCATTATCAGGACAACGAACACTGAAGCTTTCTTT. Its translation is CASSIIRTTNTEAFF.

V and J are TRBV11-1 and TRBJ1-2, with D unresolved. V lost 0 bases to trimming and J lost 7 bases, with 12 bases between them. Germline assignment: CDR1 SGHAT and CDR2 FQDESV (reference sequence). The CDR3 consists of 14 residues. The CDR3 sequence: CASSLAEGSGGYTF. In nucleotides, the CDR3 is TGTGCCAGCAGCTTAGCAGAGGGATCTGGTGGCTACACCTTC.

The CDR3 loop is CASSLGARGVGQPQHF. The CDR3 DNA sequence: TGTGCCAGCAGTTTAGGGGCCAGGGGGGTAGGTCAGCCCCAGCATTTT. This sequence joins TRBV27 and TRBJ1-5; 7 positions agree with TRBD1. V gave up 2 bases and J gave up 6 bases; unmatched junction bases: 10. The CDR3 runs to 16 residues. The germline gives CDR1 MNHEY, CDR2 SMNVEV (reference sequence).

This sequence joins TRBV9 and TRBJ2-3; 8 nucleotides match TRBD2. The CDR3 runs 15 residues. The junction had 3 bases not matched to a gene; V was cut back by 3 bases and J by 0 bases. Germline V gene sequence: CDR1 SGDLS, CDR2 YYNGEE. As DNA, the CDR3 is TGTGCCAGCAGCGCGGGGGGGACTAGCACAGATACGCAGTATTTT. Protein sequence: CASSAGGTSTDTQYF.

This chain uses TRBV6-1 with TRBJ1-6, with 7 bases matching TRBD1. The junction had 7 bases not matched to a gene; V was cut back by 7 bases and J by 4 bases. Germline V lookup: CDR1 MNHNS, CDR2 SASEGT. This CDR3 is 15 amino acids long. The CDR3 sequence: CASTRGTEYNSPLHF. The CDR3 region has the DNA TGTGCCAGCACCCGAGGGACAGAATATAATTCACCCCTCCACTTT.

CDR3 DNA: TGTGCCTGGAGGCGCCCGGGACTAATAAACGGGGAGCTGTTTTTT. Translation gives CAWRRPGLINGELFF. The chain recombines TRBV30 with TRBJ2-2, with 7 bases matching TRBD2. Looked up from germline, CDR1 is GTSNPN and CDR2 is SVGIG (reference sequence). The CDR3 consists of 15 residues. The trim removed 3 bases at V and 7 bases at J, leaving 11 bases unmatched.

Written as DNA, the CDR3 is TGTGCCAGCAGGAGAGGAGAGACCCAGTACTTC. Translating gives CASRRGETQYF. This chain connects TRBV13 to TRBJ2-5; D is uncertain. CDR3 length: 11 residues. CDR1 is PRHDT, CDR2 FYEKMQ, per germline (reference sequence). The germline V and J ends were trimmed by 6 bases and 4 bases, with 6 bases remaining between them.

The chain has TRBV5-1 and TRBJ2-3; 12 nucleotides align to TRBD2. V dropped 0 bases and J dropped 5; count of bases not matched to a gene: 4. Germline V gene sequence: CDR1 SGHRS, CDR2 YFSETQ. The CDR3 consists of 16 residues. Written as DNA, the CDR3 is TGCGCCAGCAGCTTGGGACTAGCGGGGGTCGGAGATACGCAGTATTTT. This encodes CASSLGLAGVGDTQYF.

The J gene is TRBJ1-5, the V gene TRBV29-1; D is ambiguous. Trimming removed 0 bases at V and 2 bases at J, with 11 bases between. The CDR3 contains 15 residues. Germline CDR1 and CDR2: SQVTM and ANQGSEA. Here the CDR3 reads CSVEEGRGGNQPQHF. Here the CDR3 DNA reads TGCAGCGTTGAAGAGGGCCGGGGTGGCAATCAGCCCCAGCATTTT.

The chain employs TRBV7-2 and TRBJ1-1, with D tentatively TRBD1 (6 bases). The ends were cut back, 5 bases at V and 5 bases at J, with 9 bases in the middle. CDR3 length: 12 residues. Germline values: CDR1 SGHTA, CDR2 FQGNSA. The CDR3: CASSRGGTEAFF. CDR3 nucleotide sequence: TGTGCCAGCAGCAGAGGGGGTACTGAAGCTTTCTTT.

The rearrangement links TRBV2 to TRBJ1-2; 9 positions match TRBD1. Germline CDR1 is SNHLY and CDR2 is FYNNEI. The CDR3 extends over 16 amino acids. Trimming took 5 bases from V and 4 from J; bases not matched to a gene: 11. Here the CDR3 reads CASSSNKMTGGYGYTF. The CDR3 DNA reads TGTGCCAGCAGTTCTAATAAGATGACAGGGGGCTATGGCTACACCTTC.

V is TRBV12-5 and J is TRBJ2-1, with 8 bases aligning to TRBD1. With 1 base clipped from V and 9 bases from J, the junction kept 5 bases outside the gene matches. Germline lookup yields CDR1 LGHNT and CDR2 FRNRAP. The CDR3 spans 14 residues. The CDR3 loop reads CASGLATTGVEQFF. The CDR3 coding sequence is TGTGCTAGTGGTTTGGCGACGACAGGGGTTGAGCAGTTCTTC.

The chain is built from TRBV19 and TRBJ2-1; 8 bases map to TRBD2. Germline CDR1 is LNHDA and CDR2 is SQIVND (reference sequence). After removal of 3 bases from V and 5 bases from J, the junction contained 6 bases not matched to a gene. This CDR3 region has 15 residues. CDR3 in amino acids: CASSIRGGPNNEQFF. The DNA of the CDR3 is TGTGCCAGTAGTATCCGGGGGGGGCCTAACAATGAGCAGTTCTTC.

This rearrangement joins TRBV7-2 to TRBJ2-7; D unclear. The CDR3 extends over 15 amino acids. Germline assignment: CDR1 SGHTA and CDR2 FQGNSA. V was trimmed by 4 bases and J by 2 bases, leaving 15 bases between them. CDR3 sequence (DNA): TGTGCCAGCAGCTCCCTTCCCACAAGTCCCTACGAGCAGTACTTC. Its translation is CASSSLPTSPYEQYF.

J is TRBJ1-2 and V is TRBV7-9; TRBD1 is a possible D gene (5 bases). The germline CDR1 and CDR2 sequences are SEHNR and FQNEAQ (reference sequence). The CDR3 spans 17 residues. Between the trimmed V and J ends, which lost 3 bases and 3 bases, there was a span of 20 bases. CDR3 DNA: TGTGCCAGCAGCTTGGGGAGGCAGGGTCGGGTGGACTATGGCTACACCTTC. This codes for CASSLGRQGRVDYGYTF.